Detailed here is one TCR beta chain. Relying on iRepertoire HTBI primers and Arm-PCR of CDR3 regions, the team built TCR beta libraries. MiXCR was run by TCRdb on the multiplex PCR reads, yielding one entry per CDR3 protein. The profile shows some 230,000 distinct CDR3 sequences, 15% to 20% of them singletons. This CDR3 has 21 residues. V was clipped by 0 bases and J by 0 bases; unmatched bases: 9. Germline V gene sequence: CDR1 SGDLS, CDR2 YYNGEE. Time point denoted: newly diagnosed GD, antithyroid drugs for less than 3 months. PBMCs provided the RNA from which the TCR library was made. These data come from a study of regulatory T cells in long-lasting Graves disease.

The chain uses TRBV9 and TRBJ2-1; 16 positions agree with TRBD2. The sequence was obtained from a female donor with Graves disease. Sample: peripheral blood mononuclear cells (PBMCs), taken at new diagnosis, from a patient treated with antithyroid drugs. For the CDR3, the DNA is TGTGCCAGCAGCGTAGAGGGGACTAGCGGGAGGGCGGGGAGCTCCTACAATGAGCAGTTCTTC. This translates into CASSVEGTSGRAGSSYNEQFF.